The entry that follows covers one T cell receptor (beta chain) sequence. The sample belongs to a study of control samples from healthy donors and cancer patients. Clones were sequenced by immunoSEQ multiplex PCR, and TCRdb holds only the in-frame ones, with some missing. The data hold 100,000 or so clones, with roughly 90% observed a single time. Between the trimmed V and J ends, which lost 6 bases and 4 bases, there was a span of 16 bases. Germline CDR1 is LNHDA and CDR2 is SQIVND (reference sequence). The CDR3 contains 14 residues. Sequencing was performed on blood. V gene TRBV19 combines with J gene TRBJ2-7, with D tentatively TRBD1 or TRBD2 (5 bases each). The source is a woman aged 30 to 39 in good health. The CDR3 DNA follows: TGTGCCAGTAGCGCCGCAGGGAGTTTATACGAGCAGTACTTC. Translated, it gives CASSAAGSLYEQYF.